This TCR beta chain was observed in a study of T cell repertoires in cytomegalovirus infection. Study information: CMV infection and matching HLA type were both indicated by public TCR beta signatures.

The V gene end was trimmed by 5 bases and the J gene end by 7 bases; junction bases not matched to a gene: 6. This CDR3 has 15 amino acids. Germline CDR1 and CDR2: SGHTA and FQGTGA. Findings and limits, study-wide: HLA-C-restricted TCR beta clonotypes specific for CMV led the ex vivo response. Cumulative public TCR beta family frequency identified CMV carriers with the relevant HLA.

In TCRdb, the reads were re-called with MiXCR into one record per CDR3 protein. The sample records approximately 170,000 distinct CDR3 sequences, about a sixth being singletons. On this clonotype: Its antigen is still unknown.

The V gene is TRBV7-3, the J gene TRBJ2-1; TRBD2 aligns across 12 bases. The TCR originated in a human donor in good health (CMV status not recorded). Some clones in this sample may be carry-over from other donors' samples. Sequencing was carried out using CD8+ T cells from PBMCs. CDR3 sequence reads: CASSLAGGPRNEQFF. CDR3 DNA sequence: TGTGCCAGCAGCCTAGCGGGAGGGCCCAGGAATGAGCAGTTCTTC. The full variable domain, completed using reference TRBV7-3 and TRBJ2-1, is GAGVSQTPSNKVTEKGKYVELRCDPISGHTALYWYRQSLGQGPEFLIYFQGTGAADDSGLPNDRFFAVRPEGSVSTLKIQRTERGDSAVYLCASSLAGGPRNEQFFGPGTRLTVL.